This is a list of T cell receptor beta chains from one sample in a study of T cell changes during pregnancy in multiple sclerosis. TCRdb's table, derived via immunoSEQ multiplex PCR, lists solely in-frame clones and lacks some. The sample carries more than 85,000 clones, around 93% recorded once. Sequencing used peripheral blood, obtained before pregnancy. The receptors were gathered from a female donor with multiple sclerosis, enrolled in a pregnancy study. Each CDR3 is given with its conserved first and last residue. D genes are given only for firm matches. Not all rows give a size; the values are once, few, many and, for expanded clones, a class.

>.|.|TRBV29-1|TRBJ1-5
CSVVWAAGDQPQHF
TGCAGCGTTGTGTGGGCGGCGGGAGATCAGCCCCAGCATTTT
>once|.|TRBV19|TRBJ1-5
CASRPPGRLQPQHF
TGTGCCAGCCGGCCCCCTGGGCGTCTCCAGCCCCAGCATTTT
>few|.|TRBV29-1|TRBJ1-1
CSPHPGDDTEAFF
TGCAGCCCGCACCCCGGGGATGACACTGAAGCTTTCTTT
>.|TRBD1|TRBV7-6|TRBJ1-5
CASSPKDRGGQPQHF
TGTGCCAGCAGCCCGAAGGACAGGGGAGGTCAGCCCCAGCATTTT
>.|TRBD1|TRBV2|TRBJ1-5
CASSSQGLVGQPQHF
TGTGCCAGCAGTTCACAGGGGCTCGTTGGTCAGCCCCAGCATTTT
>.|TRBD2|TRBV5-1|TRBJ2-1
CASSPQTSGGRNEQFF
TGCGCCAGCAGCCCCCAAACTAGCGGGGGTCGCAATGAGCAGTTCTTC
>.|TRBD1|TRBV19|TRBJ2-7
CASSPGQGAYEQYF
TGTGCCAGTAGTCCAGGACAGGGGGCCTACGAGCAGTACTTC
>.|TRBD2|TRBV27|TRBJ2-5
CASSSGLARETQYF
TGTGCCAGCAGTTCGGGACTAGCAAGGGAGACCCAGTACTTC
>.|TRBD2|TRBV29-1|TRBJ2-5
CSVEDWGGSIQETQYF
TGCAGCGTTGAAGATTGGGGGGGGAGTATTCAAGAGACCCAGTACTTC
>.|TRBD1|TRBV5-6|TRBJ1-2
CASSQGQGRQNYGYTF
TGTGCCAGCAGCCAAGGACAGGGACGACAAAACTATGGCTACACCTTC
>.|TRBD1|TRBV5-1|TRBJ2-6
CASSLGGRGRGGANVLTF
TGCGCCAGCAGCTTGGGCGGCAGGGGGCGCGGAGGGGCCAACGTCCTGACTTTC
>few|.|TRBV10-1|TRBJ1-5
CARPEGCPYGQPQHF
TGCGCCAGACCTGAGGGTTGTCCTTATGGGCAGCCCCAGCATTTT
>.|.|TRBV5-1|TRBJ1-5
CASSLAGDQPQHF
TGCGCCAGCAGCTTGGCCGGAGATCAGCCCCAGCATTTT
>.|.|TRBV6-1|TRBJ2-7
CASSAGRGYEQYF
TGTGCCAGCAGTGCTGGCAGGGGTTACGAGCAGTACTTC
>.|.|TRBV5-4|TRBJ1-2
CASSRRAGKLYGYTF
TGTGCCAGCAGCCGGAGGGCAGGGAAGCTCTATGGCTACACCTTC
>.|TRBD2|TRBV7-9|TRBJ2-5
CASSRTSGRVWETQYF
TGTGCCAGCAGCCGGACTAGCGGGAGGGTGTGGGAGACCCAGTACTTC
>.|TRBD1|TRBV19|TRBJ2-7
CASSFGTGAYEQYF
TGTGCCAGTAGTTTCGGGACAGGGGCCTACGAGCAGTACTTC
>.|TRBD1|TRBV11-2|TRBJ2-2
CASATGAPYTGELFF
TGTGCCAGCGCTACAGGGGCCCCCTACACCGGGGAGCTGTTTTTT
>.|.|TRBV27|TRBJ2-2
CASRSHLGGGGELFF
TGTGCCAGCAGATCCCATCTGGGAGGGGGCGGGGAGCTGTTTTTT
>.|TRBD2|TRBV11-2|TRBJ2-1
CASSQGLAWAIEQFF
TGTGCCAGCAGTCAAGGACTAGCGTGGGCCATTGAGCAGTTCTTC
>.|.|TRBV27|TRBJ1-5
CASSLSVNQPQHF
TGTGCCAGCAGTTTATCCGTCAATCAGCCCCAGCATTTT
>.|.|TRBV10-3|TRBJ1-5
CAISESRGGAGQPQHF
TGTGCCATCAGTGAGTCTAGAGGTGGGGCAGGACAGCCCCAGCATTTT
>.|TRBD1|TRBV2|TRBJ2-7
CATSLRQGNHEQYF
TGTGCCACCAGCCTTAGACAGGGCAACCACGAGCAGTACTTC
>.|TRBD1|TRBV19|TRBJ2-7
CASRSGQGATYEQYF
TGTGCCAGTAGGAGCGGACAGGGGGCTACCTACGAGCAGTACTTC
>.|TRBD1|TRBV5-1|TRBJ2-7
CASRQGAYEQYF
TGCGCCAGCCGACAGGGGGCGTACGAGCAGTACTTC
>.|TRBD1|TRBV10-3|TRBJ2-5
CAISRGGEVTQYF
TGTGCCATCAGCCGAGGGGGCGAGGTGACCCAGTACTTC
>.|TRBD1|TRBV7-8|TRBJ1-5
CASSLQGPNQPQHF
TGTGCCAGCAGCCTACAGGGGCCCAATCAGCCCCAGCATTTT
>.|TRBD1|TRBV5-1|TRBJ1-1
CASSRTGNTEAFF
TGCGCCAGCAGCAGGACAGGGAACACTGAAGCTTTCTTT
>.|.|TRBV5-5|TRBJ1-2
CASRRTDSVPGYTF
TGTGCCAGCAGACGGACCGACAGTGTTCCTGGCTACACCTTC
>.|.|TRBV9|TRBJ2-1
CASRPGLSNEQFF
TGTGCCAGCAGACCGGGACTCTCCAATGAGCAGTTCTTC
>once|TRBD1|TRBV19|TRBJ2-7
CASSTNRDRRAEQYF
TGTGCCAGTAGTACTAACCGGGACAGGAGGGCCGAGCAGTACTTC